These 2 T cell receptor beta chains came from one sample sequenced in a study of blood T cell repertoires in COVID-19. Clones were read by immunoSEQ multiplex PCR, and TCRdb kept only the in-frame ones, dropping some. The table shows hundreds of thousands of clones, with 90% occurring only once. The sequencing sample was made of PBMCs or T cells enriched from blood (not recorded which). These receptors were obtained from a woman younger than 35 with acute COVID-19.

The chain is built from TRBV30 and TRBJ1-4, with D possibly being TRBD1 (6 bases). Trimming removed 0 bases from V and 8 bases from J, with 7 bases in between. Germline-derived CDR1 and CDR2 are GTSNPN and SVGIG (reference sequence). The CDR3 consists of 12 residues. CDR3 sequence: CAWSVGGEKLFF. The CDR3 nucleotides are TGTGCCTGGAGTGTTGGGGGCGAAAAACTGTTTTTT.

The chain carries TRBV27 and TRBJ2-3, with 11 bases aligning to TRBD2. With V trimmed by 6 bases and J by 7 bases, 12 bases remained unmatched. The CDR3 extends over 16 amino acids. The germline V gene has CDR1 MNHEY and CDR2 SMNVEV (reference sequence). DNA of the CDR3: TGTGCCAGCAGCCCCCTAGCGGGAGGAGGAAGAAATACGCAGTATTTT. As protein: CASSPLAGGGRNTQYF.